A selection of T cell receptor beta chains follows, all from one sample in a study of blood T cell repertoires in COVID-19. The repertoire was sequenced with immunoSEQ multiplex PCR; TCRdb's copy has only in-frame clones and lacks some. Of about 310,000 clones listed, 85% to 90% are singletons. Sequencing was carried out using PBMCs or T cells enriched from blood (not recorded which). These receptors were collected from a woman aged 25-40 years who had recovered from COVID-19. Each CDR3 is given with its conserved first and last residue. Fields, in order: clone size, D gene, J gene, V gene, CDR3 DNA, CDR3 protein. D genes are given only for firm matches. Clone size is shown for a subset of rows, as once, few, many or a class of expanded clone.

>few|TRBD1|TRBJ1-5|TRBV2
TGTGCCAGCAGTGGGGGACAGGGGCTATATCAGCCCCAGCATTTT
CASSGGQGLYQPQHF
>once|TRBD1|TRBJ2-5|TRBV2
TGTGCCAGCAGTGACGGACAGGGTAAAGAGACCCAGTACTTC
CASSDGQGKETQYF
>.|.|TRBJ2-7|TRBV18
TGTGCCAGCTCACCTATCCGGGACAACAGTTACGAGCAGTACTTC
CASSPIRDNSYEQYF
>.|TRBD2|TRBJ2-3|TRBV2
TGTGCCAGCATTTGGACTAGCGGGAGCAATGGAGATACGCAGTATTTT
CASIWTSGSNGDTQYF
>.|.|TRBJ1-2|TRBV19
TGTGCCAGTAGATACAGGGACTATGGCTACACCTTC
CASRYRDYGYTF
>.|.|TRBJ1-2|TRBV24-1
TGTGCCACCAGTGACCCCGGGAACGGGTATGGCTACACCTTC
CATSDPGNGYGYTF
>.|.|TRBJ1-1|TRBV5-1
TGCGCCAGCAGCTTGGGTCCGGGTGGGAACACTGAAGCTTTCTTT
CASSLGPGGNTEAFF
>.|.|TRBJ1-2|TRBV11-2
TGTGCCAGCAGCTCACAGGGAATAGATGTGGGCTACACCTTC
CASSSQGIDVGYTF
>few|TRBD1|TRBJ1-5|TRBV10-3
TGTGCCATCAGTGGGGACAGGGGAAATCAGCCCCAGCATTTT
CAISGDRGNQPQHF
>.|TRBD1|TRBJ2-7|TRBV18
TGTGCCAGCTCACCAGGGACAGGGAGAGTTTACGAGCAGTACTTC
CASSPGTGRVYEQYF
>.|.|TRBJ1-2|TRBV5-1
TGCGCCAGCAGGACGGACGGGGGAAACTATGGCTACACCTTC
CASRTDGGNYGYTF
>.|TRBD2|TRBJ2-1|TRBV19
TGTGCCAGTGGGTCTAGCGGATCCTACAATGAGCAGTTCTTC
CASGSSGSYNEQFF
>few|TRBD1|TRBJ1-2|TRBV11-1
TGTGCCAGCAGCTTGGACAGGGGTTATGGCTACACCTTC
CASSLDRGYGYTF
>once|.|TRBJ1-5|TRBV5-1
TGCGCCAGCAGCCCGGACGGACAGAACAATCAGCCCCAGCATTTT
CASSPDGQNNQPQHF
>.|.|TRBJ2-1|TRBV7-6
TGTGCCAGCAGCTTAGATCGTGTTCCCGGTTCGGATGAGCAGTTCTTC
CASSLDRVPGSDEQFF
>.|.|TRBJ2-3|TRBV27
TGTGCCAGCACCCGTCGCCCAAGCCCCGTAGATACGCAGTATTTT
CASTRRPSPVDTQYF
>.|.|TRBJ2-5|TRBV10-3
TGTGCCATCAGTGAGGGCCTGCAAGAGACCCAGTACTTC
CAISEGLQETQYF
>.|TRBD2|TRBJ2-5|TRBV24-1
TGTGCCACCAGTGATTTGCGGGAGGTTGAGACCCAGTACTTC
CATSDLREVETQYF
>.|.|TRBJ2-1|TRBV5-5
TGTGCCAGCAGGTCCGGGACCTACAATGAGCAGTTCTTC
CASRSGTYNEQFF
>.|TRBD1|TRBJ1-4|TRBV11-2
TGTGCCAGCGGCCGGGACAGGGAGTCTGAAAAACTGTTTTTT
CASGRDRESEKLFF
>.|.|TRBJ2-2|TRBV30
TGTGCCTGGAGCGAGACGGGTACCGGGGAGCTGTTTTTT
CAWSETGTGELFF
>.|TRBD1|TRBJ1-2|TRBV19
TGTGCCAGTAGTCTCCTCCCGGGACAGGGAATTGGCTACACCTTC
CASSLLPGQGIGYTF
>.|.|TRBJ2-7|TRBV29-1
TGCAGCGTTGATATGGACAGCGAGACCTCATCCTACGAGCAGTACTTC
CSVDMDSETSSYEQYF
>.|.|TRBJ2-3|TRBV5-4
TGTGCCAGCGGCATGGGGGCGAGAAGAACAGATACGCAGTATTTT
CASGMGARRTDTQYF
>.|.|TRBJ2-3|TRBV19
TGTGCCAGTAGTATATCAGGACTGGACACAGATACGCAGTATTTT
CASSISGLDTDTQYF
>.|.|TRBJ1-1|TRBV19
TGTGCCAGTAGTAGCCAGGGTATGAACACTGAAGCTTTCTTT
CASSSQGMNTEAFF
>.|TRBD1|TRBJ1-1|TRBV3-1/TRBV3-2
TGTGCCAGCAGCCTGACAGGGGGCGTGACTGAAGCTTTCTTT
CASSLTGGVTEAFF